This T cell receptor (beta chain) appears in the sequencing data of a study of OX40 agonist ivuxolimab in advanced cancers. Regarding the study as a whole: By week 6 at 0.1 to 3.0 mg/kg, blood CD4+ and CD8+ T cells had expanded clonally.

Comments on this clone: Its target is unknown.

The repertoire was sequenced with immunoSEQ multiplex PCR; TCRdb's copy has only in-frame clones and lacks some. The sample consists of tens of thousands of clones, about 91% of them appearing once. This clonotype originated in an adult with an advanced solid tumor such as melanoma, head and neck, liver or kidney cancer. The material sequenced was CD4+ or CD8+ T cells sorted from blood, taken in a trial of the OX40 agonist ivuxolimab.

The CDR3 reads CASSQGGRLETQYF. Here the CDR3 DNA reads TGCGCCAGCAGCCAAGGGGGTCGGCTCGAGACCCAGTACTTC. The chain joins TRBV4-1 to TRBJ2-5, with D hard to call. The germline V gene encodes CDR1 MGHRA and CDR2 YSYEKL. V was pared by 1 base and J by 5 bases, with 11 bases between. The CDR3 contains 14 residues.